This T cell receptor beta chain was sequenced during a study of patients and donors after allogeneic stem cell transplantation. Trimming took off 1 base at V and 9 bases at J, with 4 bases between the two ends. The CDR3 spans 12 residues. Germline CDR1 is LGHNA and CDR2 is YNFKEQ. TCRdb ran MiXCR on the RT-PCR reads and lists one entry per CDR3 protein. The sample contains 410,000 or so distinct CDR3 sequences, roughly 17% of which appear only once. J is TRBJ1-6 and V is TRBV4-2; D not resolved. The sample taken for sequencing was blood, either unsorted or a sorted T cell fraction (not recorded which). The sequence was collected from a human donor who was either an allogeneic HSCT recipient or a stem cell or donor lymphocyte infusion donor (not recorded which). It is not recorded whose cells these are; they may come from a transplant donor. Written as DNA, the CDR3 is TGTGCCAGCAGCCAAGGGGGTTCACCCCTCCACTTT. Amino acid sequence: CASSQGGSPLHF.